This is a list of T cell receptor beta chains from one sample in a study of blood T cells in healthy people across ages. Each CDR3 protein is one row after TCRdb ran MiXCR on the 5' RACE reads. Here the sample spans around 1,800,000 distinct CDR3 sequences, 30% to 40% being singletons. The specimen sequenced was blood. The receptors originated from a human donor in good health. CDR3s include the opening cysteine and the closing phenylalanine or tryptophan. The order of the fields is J gene, D gene, clone size, V gene, CDR3 protein, CDR3 DNA. The D gene is left open where the match is weak. Clone size is not always given. Where it is, it says once, few, many or a class for expanded clones.

TRBJ1-6,NA,NA,TRBV7-9,CASSPINQGNSPLHF,TGTGCCAGCAGCCCGATCAACCAGGGAAATTCACCCCTCCACTTT
TRBJ2-6,NA,NA,TRBV7-6,CVSSPPSGANVLTF,TGTGTCAGCAGCCCCCCCTCTGGGGCCAACGTCCTGACTTTC
TRBJ2-1,NA,NA,TRBV12-3/TRBV12-4,CASRGPGRDEQFF,TGTGCCAGCAGGGGCCCAGGTCGCGACGAGCAGTTCTTC
TRBJ2-7,NA,NA,TRBV7-9,CASTQGGPHEQYF,TGTGCCAGCACTCAAGGGGGACCCCACGAGCAGTACTTC
TRBJ2-3,NA,NA,TRBV12-5,CASGLGRGASSFSADTQYF,TGTGCTAGTGGTTTGGGTAGGGGGGCGTCCTCTTTTTCAGCAGATACGCAGTATTTT
TRBJ1-4,NA,once,TRBV6-5,CASSYGSGKLFF,TGTGCCAGCAGTTACGGGTCAGGAAAACTGTTTTTT
TRBJ1-5,NA,NA,TRBV29-1,CSVEVLAGAQHF,TGCAGCGTTGAAGTCCTGGCTGGGGCCCAGCATTTT
TRBJ2-2,NA,few,TRBV15,CATSKNRVGTGELFF,TGTGCCACCAGCAAGAACAGGGTTGGCACCGGGGAGCTGTTTTTT
TRBJ2-7,NA,NA,TRBV28,CASSLRGERAEPYEQYF,TGTGCCAGCAGTTTAAGGGGTGAGCGGGCGGAACCCTACGAGCAGTACTTC
TRBJ2-3,TRBD1,once,TRBV19,CATISGTGLSPDTQYF,TGTGCCACTATTTCCGGGACAGGGCTCTCCCCGGATACGCAGTATTTT
TRBJ2-2,TRBD1,few,TRBV24-1,CATSDHRGYTGELFF,TGTGCCACCAGTGATCACAGGGGGTACACCGGGGAGCTGTTTTTT
TRBJ2-3,TRBD2,once,TRBV5-4,CASSLVPSGGALDTQYF,TGTGCCAGCAGCTTGGTGCCTAGCGGGGGGGCCTTAGATACGCAGTATTTT
TRBJ1-1,NA,NA,TRBV29-1,CSVYRFNTEAFF,TGCAGCGTTTACAGGTTTAACACTGAAGCTTTCTTT
TRBJ1-1,NA,once,TRBV6-2/TRBV6-3,CASSSLKVGTEAFF,TGTGCCAGCAGTTCCCTTAAGGTTGGAACTGAAGCTTTCTTT
TRBJ1-2,NA,few,TRBV20-1,CSATSATYGYTF,TGCAGTGCTACCTCGGCGACCTATGGCTACACCTTC
TRBJ1-5,TRBD1,few,TRBV20-1,CSASWTGSQPQHF,TGCAGTGCTAGTTGGACAGGGAGTCAGCCCCAGCATTTT
TRBJ2-7,NA,NA,TRBV2,CASSVGPPGEQYF,TGTGCCAGCAGTGTCGGTCCGCCGGGCGAGCAGTACTTC
TRBJ2-2,NA,few,TRBV29-1,CSVTQDASNTGELFF,TGCAGCGTCACCCAGGACGCCTCGAACACCGGGGAGCTGTTTTTT
TRBJ1-2,NA,NA,TRBV20-1,CSARVWADRNYGYTF,TGCAGTGCTAGAGTGTGGGCAGATCGTAACTATGGCTACACCTTC
TRBJ2-1,TRBD2,few,TRBV28,CASTSEGRGGYNEQFF,TGTGCCAGCACCTCTGAGGGGCGGGGGGGCTACAATGAGCAGTTCTTC
TRBJ1-6,NA,few,TRBV9,CASSVRSDSPLHF,TGTGCCAGCAGCGTACGGTCAGATTCACCCCTCCACTTT
TRBJ1-1,NA,NA,TRBV5-1,CASSEQYAGLGTEAFF,TGCGCCAGCAGCGAACAGTACGCGGGTCTGGGCACTGAAGCTTTCTTT
TRBJ1-2,NA,NA,TRBV4-3,CASSPSEINYGYTF,TGCGCCAGCAGCCCGTCCGAGATTAACTATGGCTACACCTTC
TRBJ1-4,NA,NA,TRBV20-1,CRARKDPEKLFF,TGCAGGGCTAGGAAGGATCCTGAAAAACTGTTTTTT
TRBJ2-1,NA,NA,TRBV9,CASSVGWEGAHNEQFF,TGTGCCAGCAGCGTAGGTTGGGAAGGAGCACACAATGAGCAGTTCTTC
TRBJ2-1,TRBD1,few,TRBV20-1,CSARDENGLGTGRNNEQFF,TGCAGTGCTAGAGATGAGAACGGTCTGGGGACAGGGAGGAATAATGAGCAGTTCTTC
TRBJ2-1,TRBD2,NA,TRBV24-1,CATSGPSGAEYNEQFF,TGTGCCACCAGTGGACCTAGCGGGGCAGAGTACAATGAGCAGTTCTTC
TRBJ2-5,NA,NA,TRBV5-1,CASSLMGQPQETQYF,TGCGCCAGCAGCTTGATGGGGCAGCCCCAAGAGACCCAGTACTTC
TRBJ2-5,TRBD2,few,TRBV4-1,CASSQDRLAGRRQETQYF,TGCGCCAGCAGCCAAGATCGTCTAGCGGGTCGTCGTCAAGAGACCCAGTACTTC
TRBJ2-3,NA,many,TRBV5-1,CASSLGLDADTQYF,TGCGCCAGCAGCTTGGGTCTAGATGCAGATACGCAGTATTTT
TRBJ2-1,NA,NA,TRBV24-1,CATSTQGPYNEQFF,TGTGCCACCAGTACTCAAGGCCCGTACAATGAGCAGTTCTTC
TRBJ2-1,NA,few,TRBV28,CASSFSQGLRQFF,TGTGCCAGCAGTTTTTCGCAGGGACTTCGCCAGTTCTTC
TRBJ2-7,NA,few,TRBV29-1,CSVSTQGAAYEQYF,TGCAGCGTTTCCACCCAAGGTGCCGCTTACGAGCAGTACTTC
TRBJ2-7,NA,NA,TRBV27,CASHRVAYEQYF,TGTGCCAGCCACAGGGTAGCCTACGAGCAGTACTTC
TRBJ2-7,NA,few,TRBV28,CASRFGYEQYF,TGTGCCAGCAGATTCGGCTACGAGCAGTACTTC
TRBJ2-7,NA,NA,TRBV29-1,CSVTRGGSGDYEQYF,TGCAGCGTGACCCGAGGGGGGTCCGGGGACTACGAGCAGTACTTC
TRBJ1-2,NA,NA,TRBV6-6,CASSPPGEGDGYTF,TGTGCCAGCAGTCCCCCGGGGGAGGGGGACGGCTACACCTTC
TRBJ1-2,NA,NA,TRBV7-9,CASSTTGEYGYTF,TGTGCCAGCAGCACTACAGGAGAATATGGCTACACCTTC
TRBJ2-7,NA,many,TRBV6-2/TRBV6-3,CASSYSASSYEQYF,TGTGCCAGCAGTTACTCAGCGAGCTCCTACGAGCAGTACTTC
TRBJ1-4,NA,few,TRBV28,CASSGGRFEKLFF,TGTGCCAGCAGTGGGGGGCGCTTTGAAAAACTGTTTTTT
TRBJ2-7,TRBD2,few,TRBV7-2,CASSLAGLAAYEQYF,TGTGCCAGCAGCTTAGCGGGACTAGCGGCGTACGAGCAGTACTTC
TRBJ1-2,NA,many,TRBV25-1,CASSKPGLENGYTF,TGTGCCAGCAGTAAACCGGGCCTCGAAAATGGCTACACCTTC
TRBJ1-2,NA,NA,TRBV29-1,CSVELGYNYGYTF,TGCAGCGTTGAACTCGGGTATAACTATGGCTACACCTTC
TRBJ1-5,NA,NA,TRBV7-8,CASSLSGVNQPQHF,TGTGCCAGCAGCTTATCAGGCGTTAATCAGCCCCAGCATTTT
TRBJ1-2,NA,few,TRBV7-9,CASSPGSGVTLGDYGYTF,TGTGCCAGCAGCCCCGGCTCAGGGGTAACCTTAGGTGACTATGGCTACACCTTC
TRBJ1-2,NA,many,TRBV20-1,CSASKTENYGYTF,TGCAGTGCTAGTAAAACAGAGAACTATGGCTACACCTTC
TRBJ2-3,NA,NA,TRBV12-3/TRBV12-4,CASSLAGDLDTQYF,TGTGCCAGCAGTTTAGCGGGGGACTTGGATACGCAGTATTTT
TRBJ1-6,NA,few,TRBV15,CATTPGGLSSYNSPLHF,TGTGCCACGACCCCGGGAGGCCTAAGCTCCTATAATTCACCCCTCCACTTT
TRBJ1-4,NA,NA,TRBV7-7,CASSAEAGESYDEKLFF,TGTGCTAGCAGCGCGGAGGCAGGGGAGTCATATGATGAAAAACTGTTTTTT